This T cell receptor beta chain originates from a study of blood T cell repertoires in COVID-19. The data were produced by immunoSEQ multiplex PCR, yet TCRdb's version contains in-frame clones alone and is incomplete. The sample records approximately 290,000 clones, 65% to 85% being singletons. V was cut by 2 bases and J by 4 bases, with 11 bases left in between. The length of the CDR3 is 14 residues. CDR1 and CDR2 (germline): MNHNY, SVGAGI (reference sequence). The origin of this receptor is a person aged 70 to 80 with COVID-19, enrolled during active disease. The genes are TRBV6-6 and TRBJ1-2, with unresolved D. Input material: peripheral blood. CDR3 in amino acids: CASSYEGGSYGYTF. DNA for the CDR3: TGTGCCAGCAGTTACGAGGGAGGGAGCTATGGCTACACCTTC.